This TCR beta chain was captured by sequencing in a study of lymphopenia after photon versus proton radiotherapy. Data came from immunoSEQ multiplex PCR; TCRdb stores just in-frame clones and leaves some out. The sample yields 22,000 or so clones, about 93% seen once. Turning to this clone: Its matching antigen is unknown.

The study, taken as a whole, reports: Photon-treated patients lost naive T cells and TCR diversity; proton-treated stayed stable.

Sequenced material: peripheral blood, taken from a patient treated with proton-based radiotherapy. The clonotype was recovered from a woman between 65 and 79 years old with pancreatic cancer. Some clones in this sample may be carry-over from other donors' samples.

The CDR3 sequence: CASLQSLSNQPQHF. CDR3 DNA: TGTGCCAGCTTGCAATCGTTAAGCAATCAGCCCCAGCATTTT. The chain employs TRBV28 and TRBJ1-5, with D unclear. Trimming removed 8 bases from V and 1 base from J, with 12 bases in between. CDR3 length: 14 residues. The V gene's germline CDR1 is MDHEN and CDR2 SYDVKM.